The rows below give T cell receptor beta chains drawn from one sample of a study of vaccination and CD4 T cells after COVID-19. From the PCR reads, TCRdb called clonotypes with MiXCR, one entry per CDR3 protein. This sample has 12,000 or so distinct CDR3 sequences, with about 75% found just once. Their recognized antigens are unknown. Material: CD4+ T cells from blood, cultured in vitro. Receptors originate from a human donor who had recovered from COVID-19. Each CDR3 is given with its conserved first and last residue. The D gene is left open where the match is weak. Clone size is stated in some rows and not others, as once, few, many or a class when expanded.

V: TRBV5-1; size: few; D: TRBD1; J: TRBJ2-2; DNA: TGCGCCAGCAGCCCGGGGACAGTGGACACCGGGGAGCTGTTTTTT; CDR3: CASSPGTVDTGELFF
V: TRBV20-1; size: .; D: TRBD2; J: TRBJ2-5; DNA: TGCAGTGCTAGAGAAGTAGCGGGACCTCAAGAGACCCAGTACTTC; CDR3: CSAREVAGPQETQYF
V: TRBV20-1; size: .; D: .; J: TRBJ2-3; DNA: TGCAGTGCTAGACGGTCTAGCGTTAGCACAGATACGCAGTATTTT; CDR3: CSARRSSVSTDTQYF
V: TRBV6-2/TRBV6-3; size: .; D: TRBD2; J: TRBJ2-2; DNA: TGTGCCAGCAGTTACTTAGCGGGAGGGCCTATCGGGGAGCTGTTTTTT; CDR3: CASSYLAGGPIGELFF
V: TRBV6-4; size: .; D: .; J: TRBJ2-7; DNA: TGTGCCAGCAGTGAGCAGCTGGGAGGTGAGCAGTACTTC; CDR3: CASSEQLGGEQYF
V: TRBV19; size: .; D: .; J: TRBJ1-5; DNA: TGTGCCAGTAGTGCACTAAACGGCAATCAGCCCCAGCATTTT; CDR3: CASSALNGNQPQHF
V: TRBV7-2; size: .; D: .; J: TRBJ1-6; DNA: TGTGCCAGCAGCCCCCCTGGAATTACAGCCGGAAATAATTCACCCCTCCACTTT; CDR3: CASSPPGITAGNNSPLHF
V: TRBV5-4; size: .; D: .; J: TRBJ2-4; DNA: TGTGCCAGCAGCTTGAGGCAGACCGGGAAAAACATTCAGTACTTC; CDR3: CASSLRQTGKNIQYF
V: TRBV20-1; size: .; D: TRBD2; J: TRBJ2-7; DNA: TGCAGTGCTTGGGGGAGGGAACGGTCCTACGAGCAGTACTTC; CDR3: CSAWGRERSYEQYF
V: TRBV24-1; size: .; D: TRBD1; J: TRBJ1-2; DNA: TGTGCCACCAGTGATTCGACAGGGGGTAAGGTCACCTTC; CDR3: CATSDSTGGKVTF
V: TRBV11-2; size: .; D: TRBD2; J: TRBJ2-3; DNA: TGTGCCAGCAGCTCTGGGCTGGTAGCGGGGCATCGCACAGATACGCAGTATTTT; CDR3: CASSSGLVAGHRTDTQYF
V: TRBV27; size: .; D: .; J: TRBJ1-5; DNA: TGTGCCAGCAGTTTAGTGGGGTCTCGTCAGCCCCAGCATTTT; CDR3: CASSLVGSRQPQHF
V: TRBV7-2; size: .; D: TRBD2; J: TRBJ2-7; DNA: TGTGCCAGCAGCCTCCCCCGGACTAGCGGGCGCAGCTCCTACGAGCAGTACTTC; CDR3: CASSLPRTSGRSSYEQYF
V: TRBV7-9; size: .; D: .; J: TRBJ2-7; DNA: TGTGCCAGCAGCTTAGCTGCGGCACGATACGAGCAGTACTTC; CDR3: CASSLAAARYEQYF
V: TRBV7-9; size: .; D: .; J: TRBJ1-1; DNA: TGTGCCAGCAGCTTATTAGGGGGGGGGGGAACTGAAGCTTTCTTT; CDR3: CASSLLGGGGTEAFF
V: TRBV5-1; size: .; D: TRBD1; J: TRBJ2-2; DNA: TGCGCCAGCAGCCCTGGGACAGCTACCGGGGAGCTGTTTTTT; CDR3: CASSPGTATGELFF
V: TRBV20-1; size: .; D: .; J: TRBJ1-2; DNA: TGCAGTGCTAGAGATCTCTTTCCCGGGAAATACGGCTACACCTTC; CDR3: CSARDLFPGKYGYTF
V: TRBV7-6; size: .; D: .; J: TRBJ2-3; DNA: TGTGCCAGCAGCAGGGCCACAGATACGCAGTATTTT; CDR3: CASSRATDTQYF
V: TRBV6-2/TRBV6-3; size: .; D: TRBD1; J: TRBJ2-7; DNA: TGTGCCAGCAGGGAGGGCGGGACAGGGCACTACGAGCAGTACTTC; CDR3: CASREGGTGHYEQYF
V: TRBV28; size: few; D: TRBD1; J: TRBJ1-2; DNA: TGTGCCAGCAGTTTCCCAGCCGACAGGGACTATGGCTACACCTTC; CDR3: CASSFPADRDYGYTF
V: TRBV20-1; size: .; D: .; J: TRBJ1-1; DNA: TGCGGGTCGATATTGGGGTTCATGAACACTGAAGCTTTCTTT; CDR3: CGSILGFMNTEAFF
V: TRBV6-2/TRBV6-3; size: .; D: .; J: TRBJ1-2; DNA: TGTGCCAGCAGTTCGCATATGTGGGGCTACACCTTC; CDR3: CASSSHMWGYTF
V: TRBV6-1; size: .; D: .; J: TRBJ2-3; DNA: TGTGCCAGCAGACGACTAGCGGGACAGGGGACAGATACGCAGTATTTT; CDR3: CASRRLAGQGTDTQYF
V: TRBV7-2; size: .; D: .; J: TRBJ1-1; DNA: TGTGCCAGCAGCAGAGGACGTGTGGACACTGAAGCTTTCTTT; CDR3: CASSRGRVDTEAFF
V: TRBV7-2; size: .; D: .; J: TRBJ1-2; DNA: TGTGCCAGCAGCTTTACTTCGACAATCGAACAAGCTAACTATGGCTACACCTTC; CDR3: CASSFTSTIEQANYGYTF
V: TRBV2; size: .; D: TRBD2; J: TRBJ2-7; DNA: TGTGCCAGCAGTGAAGCGGGGCTAGCGGGAGGCGAGCAGTACTTC; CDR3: CASSEAGLAGGEQYF
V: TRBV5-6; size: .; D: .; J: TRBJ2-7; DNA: TGTGCCAGCAGCTTGGGGGATTTGGTCCCCTACGAGCAGTACTTC; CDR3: CASSLGDLVPYEQYF
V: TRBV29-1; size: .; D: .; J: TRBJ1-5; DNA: TGCAGCGTTGAGTCGACAGACAATCAGCCCCAGCATTTT; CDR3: CSVESTDNQPQHF
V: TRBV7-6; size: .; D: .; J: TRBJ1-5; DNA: TGTGCCAGCAGCTTAGGTTTGGTCGGCAATCAGCCCCAGCATTTT; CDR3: CASSLGLVGNQPQHF
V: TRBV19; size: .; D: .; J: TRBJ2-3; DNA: TGTGCCAGTAGTACGTCAGGGCCAGATACGCAGTATTTT; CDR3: CASSTSGPDTQYF
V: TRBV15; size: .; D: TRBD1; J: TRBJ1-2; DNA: TGTGCCACCAGCAGGTCCGGACAGGGGACTTATGGCTACACCTTC; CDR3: CATSRSGQGTYGYTF
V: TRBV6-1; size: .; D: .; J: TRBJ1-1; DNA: TGTGCCAGCAGCCCCCGGGGGGCCGGTATTGAAGCTTTCTTT; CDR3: CASSPRGAGIEAFF
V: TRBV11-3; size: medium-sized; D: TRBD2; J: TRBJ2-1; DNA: TGTGCCTCTCAGCGGGAGAGCTCCTACAATGAGCAGTTCTTC; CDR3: CASQRESSYNEQFF
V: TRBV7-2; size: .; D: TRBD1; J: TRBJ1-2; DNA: TGTGCCAGCAGCTTCAACCCAGGACAGGGGAGTCGGGGCTACACCTTC; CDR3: CASSFNPGQGSRGYTF
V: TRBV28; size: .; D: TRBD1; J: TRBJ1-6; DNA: TGTGCCAGCAGACTAACAGGGGTGCGGAATTCACCCCTCCACTTT; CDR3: CASRLTGVRNSPLHF
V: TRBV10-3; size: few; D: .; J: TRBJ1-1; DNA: TGTGCCATCAGTGCAAGACAGGAGAACACTGAAGCTTTCTTT; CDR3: CAISARQENTEAFF
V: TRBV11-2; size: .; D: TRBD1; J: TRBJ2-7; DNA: TGTGCCAGCAGCCGGCAGGGGGCTCGCGACTACGAGCAGTACTTC; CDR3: CASSRQGARDYEQYF
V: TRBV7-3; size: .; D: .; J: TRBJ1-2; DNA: TGTGCCAGCAGCAGCGACACGGGCTGGGGCTACACCTTC; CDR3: CASSSDTGWGYTF
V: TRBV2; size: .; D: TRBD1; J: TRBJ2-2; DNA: TGTGCCAGCAGTCCCGCCGGCTGGACAGGGGACGCCGGGGAGCTGTTTTTT; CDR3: CASSPAGWTGDAGELFF
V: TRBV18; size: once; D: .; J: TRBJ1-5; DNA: TGTGCCAGCTCTCCTACGGACAGTTCTAATCAGCCCCAGCATTTT; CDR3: CASSPTDSSNQPQHF
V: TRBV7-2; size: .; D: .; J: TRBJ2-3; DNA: TGTGCCAGCAGCTTAGCAGGGATGAGCACAGATACGCAGTATTTT; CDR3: CASSLAGMSTDTQYF
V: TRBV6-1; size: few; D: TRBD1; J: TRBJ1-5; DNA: TGTGCCAGCAGTGCAGACAGGGGGCCGAGTCAGCCCCAGCATTTT; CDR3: CASSADRGPSQPQHF
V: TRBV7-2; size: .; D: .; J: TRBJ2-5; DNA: TGTGCCAGCAGCCCGCATTATACAGTTCAAGAGACCCAGTACTTC; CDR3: CASSPHYTVQETQYF
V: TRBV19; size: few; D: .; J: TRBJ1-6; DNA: TGTGCCAGTAGTATCCCCCGGGGGAATTCACCCCTCCACTTT; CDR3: CASSIPRGNSPLHF
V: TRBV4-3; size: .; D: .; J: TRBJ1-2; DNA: TGCGCCAGCAGCCAAGATGCGGGCGGGGCAGGGACCGGCTACACCTTC; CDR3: CASSQDAGGAGTGYTF
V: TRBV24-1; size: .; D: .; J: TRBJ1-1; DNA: TGTGCCACCAGTGAAGCAGGCACTGAAGCTTTCTTT; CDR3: CATSEAGTEAFF
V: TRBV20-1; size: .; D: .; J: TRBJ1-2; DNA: TGCAGTGCCTTCCCAGGGTGGGCTGGCTACACCTTC; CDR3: CSAFPGWAGYTF
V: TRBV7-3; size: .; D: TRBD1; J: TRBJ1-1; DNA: TGTGCCAGCAGCTTCCAGGGGGCGAACACTGAAGCTTTCTTT; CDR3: CASSFQGANTEAFF
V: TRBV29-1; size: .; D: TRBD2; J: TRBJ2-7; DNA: TGCAGCGTGACTAAGGGGCGGGAGCCGAATGAGCAGTACTTC; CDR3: CSVTKGREPNEQYF
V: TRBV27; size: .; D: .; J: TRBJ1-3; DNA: TGTGCCAGCAGTTATTCCTTGGGCGTCGGAAACACCATATATTTT; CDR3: CASSYSLGVGNTIYF
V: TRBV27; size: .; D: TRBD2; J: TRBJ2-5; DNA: TGTGCCAGCAGGCCTCGAGCGGGACTGGGGGTCACAGAGACCCAGTACTTC; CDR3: CASRPRAGLGVTETQYF
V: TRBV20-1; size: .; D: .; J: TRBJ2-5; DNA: TGCAGTGCTAAGTTGGAAGAGACCCAGTACTTC; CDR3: CSAKLEETQYF
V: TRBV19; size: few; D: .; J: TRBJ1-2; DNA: TGTGCCAGTACCACCAACGGGGCAGGGGTTAACTATGGCTACACCTTC; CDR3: CASTTNGAGVNYGYTF
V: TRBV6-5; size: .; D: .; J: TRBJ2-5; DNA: TGTGCCAGCAGTTACCCCCGGGGGATGGAGACCCAGTACTTC; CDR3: CASSYPRGMETQYF
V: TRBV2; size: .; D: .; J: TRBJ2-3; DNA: TGTGCCAGCAGGTTAGCGGAGGGATACACAGATACGCAGTATTTT; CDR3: CASRLAEGYTDTQYF